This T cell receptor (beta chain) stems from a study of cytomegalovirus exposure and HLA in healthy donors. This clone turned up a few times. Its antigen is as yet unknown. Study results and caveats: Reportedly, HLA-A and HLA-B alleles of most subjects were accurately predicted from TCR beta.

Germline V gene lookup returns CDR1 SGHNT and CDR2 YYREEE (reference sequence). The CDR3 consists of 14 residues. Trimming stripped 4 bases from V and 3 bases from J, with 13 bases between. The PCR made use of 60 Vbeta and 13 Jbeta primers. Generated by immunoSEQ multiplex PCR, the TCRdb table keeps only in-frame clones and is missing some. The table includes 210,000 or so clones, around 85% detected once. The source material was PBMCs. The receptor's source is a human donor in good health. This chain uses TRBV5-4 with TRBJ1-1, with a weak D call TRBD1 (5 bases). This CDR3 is CASSPTRGDTEAFF. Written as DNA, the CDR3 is TGTGCCAGCAGCCCGACCCGGGGGGACACTGAAGCTTTCTTT.